A single sample is the source of the 12 T cell receptor beta chains below, sequenced in a study of T cell clones after liver transplantation. The table came from immunoSEQ multiplex PCR; TCRdb's copy has only in-frame clones and leaves some out. The top ten clones hold over 0.9% of a sample with 85,000 to 130,000 clones, 82% of them seen once. Sequenced material: CD4+ T cells from blood, taken before liver transplant. Receptor source: a human donor who received a liver transplant.

This sequence joins TRBV6-5 and TRBJ1-1; TRBD1 matches 7 bases. Germline CDR1 reads MNHEY; CDR2 reads SVGAGI. The ends lost 1 base at V and 1 base at J; junction bases unmatched: 6. The CDR3 is 16 residues long. CDR3 protein: CASSYLIGQANTEAFF. Here the CDR3 DNA reads TGTGCCAGCAGTTACTTAATTGGACAGGCGAACACTGAAGCTTTCTTT.

V is TRBV19 and J is TRBJ1-1, with no clear D. Germline loops: CDR1 LNHDA, CDR2 SQIVND (reference sequence). V dropped 7 bases and J dropped 0 bases, with 9 bases sitting between them. CDR3 length: 13 amino acids. The CDR3: CASTAAMNTEAFF. CDR3 nucleotide sequence: TGTGCCAGTACGGCTGCCATGAACACTGAAGCTTTCTTT.

The chain has TRBV2 and TRBJ1-2; D unresolved. The CDR3 loop spans 11 amino acids. The germline V gene has CDR1 SNHLY and CDR2 FYNNEI. The V end was cut by 7 bases, the J end by 1 base, with 4 bases between. The CDR3 region has the DNA TGTGCCAGCAAGGTTAACTATGGCTACACCTTC. It is translated as CASKVNYGYTF.

This clone has just a few counts. CDR3 DNA: TGTGCCAGCTCACTGCGGGCGGGGCGTACTAGCACAGATACGCAGTATTTT. This translates into CASSLRAGRTSTDTQYF. The chain recombines TRBV18 with TRBJ2-3; TRBD2 might be the D (6 bases). V was clipped by 4 bases and J by 0 bases, with 17 bases between them. This CDR3 spans 17 amino acids. Germline V lookup: CDR1 KGHSH, CDR2 LQKENI.

The rearrangement links TRBV11-2 to TRBJ2-5; D gene unclear. Germline CDR1 is SGHAT and CDR2 is FQNNGV. CDR3 length equals 15 residues. Trimming removed 6 bases at V and 4 bases at J, with 18 bases between. This chain's CDR3 is CASSATRSIGETQYF. Here the CDR3 DNA reads TGTGCCAGCAGTGCGACGCGGAGTATAGGAGAGACCCAGTACTTC. The whole variable domain, remainder taken from reference TRBV11-2 and TRBJ2-5, is EAGVAQSPRYKIIEKRQSVAFWCNPISGHATLYWYQQILGQGPKLLIQFQNNGVVDDSQLPKDRFSAERLKGVDSTLKIQPAKLEDSAVYLCASSATRSIGETQYFGPGTRLLVL.

The gene calls are TRBV18 and TRBJ2-2; perhaps D is TRBD1 or TRBD2 (5 bases each). Between the trimmed V and J ends, which lost 1 base and 3 bases, there was a span of 6 bases. The CDR3 extends over 14 amino acids. From germline, CDR1 is KGHSH and CDR2 LQKENI. The DNA of the CDR3 is TGTGCCAGCTCACCACGGGGGTACACCGGGGAGCTGTTTTTT. Translating gives CASSPRGYTGELFF.

The sample holds a few counts of this clone. The chain employs TRBV6-5 and TRBJ2-7, with D perhaps being TRBD1 or TRBD2 (7 bases each). With 6 bases removed from V and 6 bases from J, the gap between germline ends came to 18 bases. The CDR3 covers 14 residues. In germline, CDR1 is MNHEY, CDR2 SVGAGI. The CDR3: CASRISTGRGEQYF. In DNA, the CDR3 is TGTGCCAGCAGGATCTCGACAGGGAGGGGCGAGCAGTACTTC.

The chain joins TRBV27 to TRBJ2-7, with 8 bases fitting TRBD2. V trimming: 3 bases; J trimming: 6 bases; junction bases outside the gene matches: 7. Germline-derived CDR1 and CDR2 are MNHEY and SMNVEV (reference sequence). This CDR3 has 14 amino acids. Written as DNA, the CDR3 is TGTGCCAGCAGTTTTCCTGACGGGGGGGGCGAGCAGTACTTC. This encodes CASSFPDGGGEQYF.

The chain joins TRBV11-2 to TRBJ2-1; 11 bases are shared with TRBD2. CDR1 and CDR2 (germline): SGHAT, FQNNGV. The CDR3 covers 16 residues. Losses at the gene ends were 1 base for V and 8 bases for J; bases not matched to a gene: 7. The CDR3 protein is CASSLGSSGRVDEQFF. The DNA for the CDR3 is TGTGCCAGCAGCTTAGGGAGTAGCGGGAGGGTCGATGAGCAGTTCTTC.

Notes on this clone: At one boundary the junction diverges from the germline segment, which might be a read error. This sequence joins TRBV7-9 and TRBJ2-3; 10 bases map to TRBD2. CDR3 length: 15 residues. Germline-derived CDR1 and CDR2 are SEHNR and FQNEAQ (reference sequence). CDR3 loop: CASSLAGVGTDTQYF. Here the CDR3 DNA reads TGTGCCAGCAGCCTAGCGGGAGTAGGCACAGATACGCAGTATTTT.

V gene TRBV20-1 combines with J gene TRBJ1-5, with 8 bases lining up with TRBD1. Germline V gives CDR1 DFQATT, CDR2 SNEGSKA (reference sequence). The CDR3 extends over 11 amino acids. V was clipped by 6 bases and J by 11 bases; unmatched bases: 6. CDR3 residues: CSAKPGQAQHF. DNA of the CDR3: TGCAGTGCCAAGCCGGGACAGGCCCAGCATTTT.

This chain connects TRBV5-6 to TRBJ1-4; D may be TRBD1 (5 bases). Trimming pared 4 bases from V and 8 bases from J, leaving 15 bases between. The CDR3 is 14 amino acids. Germline-derived CDR1 and CDR2 are SGHDT and YYEEEE. CDR3 loop: CASSPPGVGEKLFF. CDR3 nucleotides: TGTGCCAGCAGCCCCCCGGGGGTGGGGGAAAAACTGTTTTTT.